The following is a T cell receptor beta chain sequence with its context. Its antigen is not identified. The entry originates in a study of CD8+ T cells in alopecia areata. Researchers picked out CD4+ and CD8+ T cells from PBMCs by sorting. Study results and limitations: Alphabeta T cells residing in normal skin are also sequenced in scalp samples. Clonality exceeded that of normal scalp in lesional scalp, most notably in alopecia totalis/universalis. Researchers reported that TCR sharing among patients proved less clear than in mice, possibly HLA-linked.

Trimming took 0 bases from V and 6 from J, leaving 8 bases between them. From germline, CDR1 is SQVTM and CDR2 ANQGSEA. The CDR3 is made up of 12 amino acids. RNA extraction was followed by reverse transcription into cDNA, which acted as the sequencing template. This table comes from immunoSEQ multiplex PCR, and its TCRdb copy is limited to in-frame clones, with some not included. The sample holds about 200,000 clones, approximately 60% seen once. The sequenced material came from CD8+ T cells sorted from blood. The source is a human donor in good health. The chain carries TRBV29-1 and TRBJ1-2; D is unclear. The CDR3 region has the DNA TGCAGCGTTGAAGATAGGCCAGATGGCTACACCTTC. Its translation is CSVEDRPDGYTF.